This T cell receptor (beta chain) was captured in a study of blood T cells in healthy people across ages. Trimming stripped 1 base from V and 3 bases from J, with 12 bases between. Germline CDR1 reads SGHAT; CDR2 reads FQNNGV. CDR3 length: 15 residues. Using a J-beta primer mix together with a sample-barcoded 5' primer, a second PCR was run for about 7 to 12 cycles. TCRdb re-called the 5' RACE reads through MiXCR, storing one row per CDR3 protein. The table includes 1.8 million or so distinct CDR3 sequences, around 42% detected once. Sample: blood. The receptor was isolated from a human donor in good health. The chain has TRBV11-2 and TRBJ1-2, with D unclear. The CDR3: CASSLVSGQDYGYTF. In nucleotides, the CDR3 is TGTGCCAGCAGCTTAGTTAGTGGGCAGGACTATGGCTACACCTTC.